Below, one TCR beta chain is given with its context. What it binds is not known. TCR beta VDJ and CDR3 profiling used genomic DNA as template. TCRdb passed the reads through MiXCR, listing each CDR3 protein once. Here the sample spans 200,000 to 250,000 distinct CDR3 sequences, 60% to 80% being singletons. This sample stems from a study of CD8+CD57+ T cells in acquired aplastic anemia. Study information: The mean DNA yield obtained from sorted CD4+ and CD8+ cells came to around 3 ug.

Trimming removed 6 bases from V and 0 bases from J, with 12 bases in between. This CDR3 contains 15 residues. Sequencing was done on patients that had shown CD8+CD57+ cell expansion by flow cytometry. No therapy was given to patients before blood sampling. General observations from the study: The study found no significant CD8+ Simpson's diversity difference between patients and controls.

The rearrangement uses TRBV12-3 or TRBV12-4 and TRBJ2-1; perhaps TRBD1 as D (6 bases). Sequencing was performed on sorted CD4+, CD8+, or CD8+CD57+ T cells (not recorded which) from PBMCs. The sequence was collected from a human donor with aplastic anemia. The DNA for the CDR3 is TGTGCCAGCAGACAGGGACAAAGCTCCTACAATGAGCAGTTCTTC. It yields the protein CASRQGQSSYNEQFF.